This TCR beta chain was identified in a study of shared clonotypes between healthy human individuals. Per germline, CDR1 SGHAT and CDR2 FQNNGV. The CDR3 runs 15 residues. Trimming removed 2 bases at V and 2 bases at J, with 12 bases between. Assay used: immunoSEQ multiplex PCR; TCRdb lists only in-frame clones, some missing. This table has roughly 2.2 million clones, 85% to 95% appearing once. The J gene is TRBJ1-2, the V gene TRBV11-2; D is perhaps TRBD1 (5 bases). Input material: naive CD4+ T cells from PBMCs. Subset denoted: CD45RA+ positively selected. The TCR comes from a man aged 18-30 years in good health. Some clones in this sample may be carry-over from other donors' samples. DNA for the CDR3: TGTGCCAGCAGCTTATTCGGGGCGGTAAACTATGGCTACACCTTC. This codes for CASSLFGAVNYGYTF.